This T cell receptor (beta chain) was documented in a study of blood T cell repertoires in COVID-19. Data came from immunoSEQ multiplex PCR; TCRdb stores just in-frame clones and leaves some out. The sample carries about 83,000 clones, roughly four fifths recorded once. The germline V gene has CDR1 SGHNT and CDR2 YYREEE (reference sequence). The V segment lost 4 bases and the J segment 3 bases; nucleotides outside the gene matches: 14. The CDR3 has 17 amino acids. This clone was seen just once. V and J are TRBV5-4 and TRBJ1-1; TRBD1 agrees at 8 bases. Sequenced input: peripheral blood. The clonotype originates from a woman of 80 years or more with active or convalescent COVID-19. CDR3 protein: CASSPMHRGARYTEAFF. The CDR3 nucleotides read TGTGCCAGCAGCCCCATGCACAGGGGGGCTCGCTACACTGAAGCTTTCTTT.